The 26 T cell receptor beta chains in this list originate from one sample, sequenced in a study of post-analysis software for immune sequencing data (dated by TCRdb to between 2015 and 2016). The research as a whole found: Significantly higher frequencies in patients than in controls were found for roughly 5 TRBV segments, including TRBV5-6, TRBV5-1 and TRBV20-1.

Libraries came from PCR. The listed sequencing device is Illumina HiSeq 2500. Unique molecular identifiers were incorporated into TCR beta cDNA libraries to reduce PCR and sequencing biases. In-frame beta chains were kept once TCRdb had trimmed the public reads at Q25 with fastp and called clones with MiXCR. Records with the same CDR3 protein are collapsed into one entry carrying the most frequent genes and DNA. In all, the sample holds about 770,000 distinct CDR3 sequences, and roughly 46% of those were seen once. Approximately 4.4% of the sample comes from the top ten. These receptors are not linked to any known antigen. The sequenced material came from blood. The receptors were sampled from a girl aged 10 to 17 with multiple sclerosis.

The J gene is TRBJ2-4, the V gene TRBV5-5, with 9 bases fitting TRBD1. Looked up from germline, CDR1 is SGHKS and CDR2 is YYEKEE (reference sequence). The J segment lost 13 bases and the V segment lost 4 bases, leaving 3 bases of the junction unmatched. This CDR3 region has 11 residues. The CDR3 loop is CASSTGQGQYF. The CDR3 coding sequence is TGTGCCAGCAGCACTGGACAGGGGCAGTACTTC. The full variable domain, rest sourced from reference TRBV5-5 and TRBJ2-4, is DAGVTQSPTHLIKTRGQQVTLRCSPISGHKSVSWYQQVLGQGPQFIFQYYEKEERGRGNFPDRFSARQFPNYSSELNVNALLLGDSALYLCASSTGQGQYFGAGTRLSVL.

V is TRBV20-1 and J is TRBJ2-7; a possible D gene is TRBD2 (6 bases). The CDR3 runs 13 residues. Looked up from germline, CDR1 is DFQATT and CDR2 is SNEGSKA (reference sequence). V was trimmed by 3 bases and J by 4 bases, leaving 13 bases between them. For the CDR3, the DNA is TGCAGTGCTAGCACTAGCTATACGTACGAGCAGTACTTC. Translating gives CSASTSYTYEQYF.

This clonotype was seen repeatedly, ten times or more. The rearrangement joins TRBV12-3 or TRBV12-4 to TRBJ1-2; tentative D call: TRBD1 (5 bases). V dropped 1 base and J dropped 4 bases, with 7 bases sitting between them. This CDR3 region has 13 residues. The DNA of the CDR3 is TGTGCCAGCAGTTTAGGACAGACCTATGGCTACACCTTC. This codes for CASSLGQTYGYTF.

The V call is TRBV20-1, the J call TRBJ2-7; TRBD2 might be the D (6 bases). CDR3 size: 13 residues. The germline V gene has CDR1 DFQATT and CDR2 SNEGSKA (reference sequence). Trimming cost V 7 bases and J 3 bases, with 16 bases left between them. The CDR3: CSGTSGRGYEQYF. The CDR3 DNA follows: TGCAGTGGAACCTCGGGGCGGGGCTACGAGCAGTACTTC.

The chain couples TRBV20-1 to TRBJ2-7; TRBD2 matches at 15 bases. Germline V gene lookup returns CDR1 DFQATT and CDR2 SNEGSKA (reference sequence). V trimming: 0 bases; J trimming: 2 bases; junction bases outside the gene matches: 11. The CDR3 extends over 19 amino acids. CDR3 protein: CSARDSGGLAGGLAYEQYF. The CDR3 DNA reads as TGCAGTGCTAGAGACTCCGGGGGACTAGCGGGAGGCTTGGCCTACGAGCAGTACTTC.

V gene TRBV2 combines with J gene TRBJ2-1, with D maybe TRBD1 (5 bases). V dropped 1 base and J dropped 0 bases, with 7 bases sitting between them. Germline-derived CDR1 and CDR2 are SNHLY and FYNNEI. This CDR3 is built from 15 residues. DNA for the CDR3: TGTGCCAGCAGTGAAGACAGGACCTCCTACAATGAGCAGTTCTTC. Protein product: CASSEDRTSYNEQFF.

The chain uses TRBV27 and TRBJ1-1; no definite D call. CDR1 and CDR2 from the germline V gene are MNHEY and SMNVEV (reference sequence). The V end lost 5 bases, the J end lost 8 bases, and 21 bases lay between the germline ends. The CDR3 is 15 residues long. The CDR3 region is CASSPRTDSTSEAFF. The DNA of the CDR3 is TGTGCCAGCAGTCCTAGGACGGACTCAACTTCAGAAGCTTTCTTT.

Comment on this clonotype: A much larger clone lies one base from this, so it may be a read error. CDR3 region: CASRGDRGVSYNEQYF. The CDR3 bases are TGTGCCAGCAGGGGCGACAGGGGAGTGTCCTACAATGAGCAGTACTTC. This rearrangement joins TRBV6-5 to TRBJ2-5, with 8 positions matching TRBD1. Germline CDR1 reads MNHEY; CDR2 reads SVGAGI. The CDR3 sequence is 16 residues long. V lost 6 bases to trimming and J lost 11 bases; unmatched junction nucleotides: 20.

The CDR3 reads CSARDFRGGETQYF. The CDR3 DNA reads as TGCAGTGCTAGAGATTTCCGAGGCGGGGAGACCCAGTACTTC. This rearrangement joins TRBV20-1 to TRBJ2-5, with D maybe TRBD2 (5 bases). Germline assignment: CDR1 DFQATT and CDR2 SNEGSKA (reference sequence). V lost 0 bases to trimming and J lost 5 bases, with 13 bases between them. This CDR3 has 14 amino acids.

The chain links TRBV27 to TRBJ2-5; weak D call: TRBD1 (5 bases). Per germline, CDR1 MNHEY and CDR2 SMNVEV (reference sequence). The CDR3 totals 14 residues. The V gene lost 6 bases and the J gene lost 1 base, with 12 bases spanning the gap. The DNA of the CDR3 is TGTGCCAGCAGCTCCTGGCAGGGCCAAGAGACCCAGTACTTC. Translated, it gives CASSSWQGQETQYF.

The CDR3 DNA sequence: TGTGCCAGCAGTTTAGAAAAAAGAGGGGTAGGGCAGCCCCAGCATTTT. This translates into CASSLEKRGVGQPQHF. J is TRBJ1-5 and V is TRBV28; D perhaps matches TRBD1 (5 bases). This CDR3 comprises 16 residues. Germline values: CDR1 MDHEN, CDR2 SYDVKM. The V end lost 2 bases, the J end lost 7 bases, and 18 bases lay between the germline ends.

A note on this clonotype: A much larger clone is a single base away; this may be a read error. The rearrangement uses TRBV6-2 or TRBV6-3 and TRBJ2-6; a possible D gene is TRBD1 (6 bases). The CDR3 length is 18 residues. Germline CDR1 MNHEY, CDR2 SVGEGT. The DNA of the CDR3 is TGTGCCAGCAGTTACTCCCGGACAGATAACTCTGGGGCCAACGTCCGGACTTTC. It is translated as CASSYSRTDNSGANVRTF.

This chain joins TRBV29-1 and TRBJ1-1, with TRBD1 as a possible D gene (6 bases). Germline V gives CDR1 SQVTM, CDR2 ANQGSEA. The CDR3 sequence is 14 residues long. V lost 7 bases and J lost 0, with 15 bases in between. For the CDR3, the DNA is TGCAGCGCCGCGGTGGGGGGCATGAACACTGAAGCTTTCTTT. This encodes CSAAVGGMNTEAFF.

V gene TRBV30 combines with J gene TRBJ2-1; unclear D gene. Germline V gives CDR1 GTSNPN, CDR2 SVGIG (reference sequence). Trimming shortened V by 5 bases and J by 9 bases, and 17 bases separated the two germline ends. The CDR3 has 13 amino acids. The CDR3 DNA sequence: TGTGCCTGGGAAGAGGCTAGGAGCACTGAGCAGTTCTTC. This gives the protein CAWEEARSTEQFF.

Notes on this clonotype: Here the CDR3 omits its conserved ending phenylalanine or tryptophan, so a read error is the likely source. The chain carries TRBV25-1 and TRBJ2-1; TRBD2 matches 13 bases. Germline values: CDR1 MGHDK, CDR2 SYGVNS. The ends lost 0 bases at V and 6 bases at J; junction bases unmatched: 5. This CDR3 has 17 residues. The CDR3 DNA reads TGTGCCAGCAGTGAATATTTTGGGACTAGCGGGGTCAATGAGCAGTTCGTC. Translated: CASSEYFGTSGVNEQFV.

The sample holds a few counts of this clonotype. The gene calls are TRBV11-2 and TRBJ2-2; D uncertain. Looked up from germline, CDR1 is SGHAT and CDR2 is FQNNGV. The CDR3 is 13 amino acids. Trimming stripped 5 bases from V and 6 bases from J, with 10 bases between. The CDR3 sequence: CASSLYESGELFF. DNA of the CDR3: TGTGCCAGCAGCCTCTATGAGTCCGGGGAGCTGTTTTTT.

The genes are TRBV27 and TRBJ1-5; D remains unclear. Germline V CDR1 and CDR2: MNHEY, SMNVEV (reference sequence). There are 13 residues in the CDR3. V was pared by 6 bases and J by 0 bases, with 6 bases between. CDR3 sequence: CASSEYSNQPQHF. CDR3 DNA: TGTGCCAGCAGCGAGTATAGCAATCAGCCCCAGCATTTT.

The genes are TRBV7-3 and TRBJ2-1; D possibly corresponds to TRBD1 (6 bases). Trimming removed 5 bases at V and 6 bases at J, with 20 bases between. CDR1 is SGHTA and CDR2 is FQGTGA in the germline V gene. The CDR3 is made up of 16 amino acids. DNA for the CDR3: TGTGCCAGCAGCCCTACGCGGAAACAGGGCTCCAATGAGCAGTTCTTC. Protein sequence: CASSPTRKQGSNEQFF.

This chain joins TRBV27 and TRBJ2-5; possibly TRBD1 for D (6 bases). TRBJ2-7 explains the end of the DNA better; the J call may be wrong. The CDR3 has 14 residues. Germline CDR1 and CDR2: MNHEY and SMNVEV (reference sequence). CDR3 amino acids: CASSRAYRDHEQYF. The DNA of the CDR3 is TGTGCCAGCAGTCGTGCCTACAGGGACCACGAGCAGTACTTC.

This sequence joins TRBV20-1 and TRBJ2-3, with D possibly being TRBD1 or TRBD2 (5 bases each). The CDR3 runs 15 residues. V was shortened by 8 bases and J by 6 bases, with 24 bases between the two germline ends. Germline V gives CDR1 DFQATT, CDR2 SNEGSKA (reference sequence). The CDR3 spells CSTKEGEWRADTQYF. CDR3 in DNA: TGCAGTACTAAAGAAGGGGAGTGGCGCGCGGATACGCAGTATTTT.

This clonotype has a handful of counts. The V and J genes are TRBV7-8 and TRBJ1-2; 7 positions agree with TRBD1. The CDR3 has 17 residues. V dropped 2 bases and J dropped 0; count of bases not matched to a gene: 9. CDR1 and CDR2 from the germline V gene are SGHVS and FQNEAQ. The CDR3 coding sequence is TGTGCCAGCAGCTTATCCCCCCAGGGGGGGACTAACTATGGCTACACCTTC. This sequence encodes CASSLSPQGGTNYGYTF.

The chain recombines TRBV7-2 with TRBJ2-5; 9 nucleotides line up with TRBD2. Germline CDR1 reads SGHTA; CDR2 reads FQGNSA. The J segment lost 5 bases and the V segment lost 5 bases, leaving 12 bases of the junction unmatched. The CDR3 runs to 16 residues. CDR3: CASSPSVASGTETQYF. CDR3 sequence (DNA): TGTGCCAGCAGCCCATCAGTCGCTAGCGGGACGGAGACCCAGTACTTC.

The rearrangement links TRBV5-1 to TRBJ1-1; D not certain. Germline V gives CDR1 SGHRS, CDR2 YFSETQ. There are 15 residues in the CDR3. V gave up 4 bases and J gave up 11 bases, with 24 bases separating them. CDR3 residues: CASSMQTGVKREAFF. The CDR3, as DNA: TGCGCCAGCAGCATGCAAACGGGCGTTAAGCGAGAGGCTTTCTTT.

This clonotype was seen only a few times. CDR3 residues: CASSPSSGEQFF. The CDR3 nucleotides read TGTGCCAGCTCACCGTCGTCGGGCGAGCAGTTCTTC. The rearrangement links TRBV18 to TRBJ2-1; D is unresolved. The germline gives CDR1 KGHSH, CDR2 LQKENI. The CDR3 totals 12 residues. V gave up 3 bases and J gave up 10 bases, with 10 bases separating them. Drawing the rest from reference TRBV18 and TRBJ2-1, the complete variable domain is NAGVMQNPRHLVRRRGQEARLRCSPMKGHSHVYWYRQLPEEGLKFMVYLQKENIIDESGMPKERFSAEFPKEGPSILRIQQVVRGDSAAYFCASSPSSGEQFFGPGTRLTVL.

The V and J genes are TRBV4-3 and TRBJ2-7; D unclear. The V and J ends lost 0 bases and 0 bases respectively, with 9 bases between them. The CDR3 contains 15 residues. Germline-derived CDR1 and CDR2 are LGHNA and YSLEER. The CDR3, as DNA: TGCGCCAGCAGCCAAGAAGTCGAGACCTCCTACGAGCAGTACTTC. This gives the protein CASSQEVETSYEQYF.

J is TRBJ2-5 and V is TRBV7-3; TRBD1 might be the D (7 bases). This CDR3 is built from 15 residues. Germline V CDR1 and CDR2: SGHTA, FQGTGA. The ends were cut back, 4 bases at V and 4 bases at J, with 16 bases in the middle. The CDR3 bases are TGTGCCAGCAGCTCAGGGGGTGGCGGGACAGAGACCCAGTACTTC. Its translation is CASSSGGGGTETQYF.